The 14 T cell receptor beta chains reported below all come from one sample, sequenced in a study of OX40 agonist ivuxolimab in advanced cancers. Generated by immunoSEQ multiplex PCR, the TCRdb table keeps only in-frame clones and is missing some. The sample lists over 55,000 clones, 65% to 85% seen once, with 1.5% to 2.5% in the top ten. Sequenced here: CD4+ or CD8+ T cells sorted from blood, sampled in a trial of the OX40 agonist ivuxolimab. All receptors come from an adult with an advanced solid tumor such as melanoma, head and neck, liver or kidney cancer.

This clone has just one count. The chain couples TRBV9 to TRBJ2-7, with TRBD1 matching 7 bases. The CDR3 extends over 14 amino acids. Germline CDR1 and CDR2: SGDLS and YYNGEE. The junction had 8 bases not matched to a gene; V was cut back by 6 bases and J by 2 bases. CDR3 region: CASKSRGPTYEQYV. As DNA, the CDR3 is TGTGCCAGCAAGTCGAGGGGGCCTACCTACGAGCAGTACGTC.

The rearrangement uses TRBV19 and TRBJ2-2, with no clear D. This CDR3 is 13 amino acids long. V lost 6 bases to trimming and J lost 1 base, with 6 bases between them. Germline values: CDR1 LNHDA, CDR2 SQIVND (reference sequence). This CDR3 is CASRDLNTGELFF. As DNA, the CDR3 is TGTGCCAGTAGGGACCTGAACACCGGGGAGCTGTTTTTT.

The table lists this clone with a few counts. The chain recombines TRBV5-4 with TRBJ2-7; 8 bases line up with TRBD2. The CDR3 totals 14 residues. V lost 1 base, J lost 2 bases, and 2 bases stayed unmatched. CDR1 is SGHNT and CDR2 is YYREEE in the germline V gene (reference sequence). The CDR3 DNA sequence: TGTGCCAGCAGCTTGAGCGGGAGCACCTACGAGCAGTACTTC. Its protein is CASSLSGSTYEQYF.

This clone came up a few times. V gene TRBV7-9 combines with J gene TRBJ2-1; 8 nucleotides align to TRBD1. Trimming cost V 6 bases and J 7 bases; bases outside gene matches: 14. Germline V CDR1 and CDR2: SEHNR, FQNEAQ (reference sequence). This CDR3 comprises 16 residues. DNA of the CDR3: TGTGCCAGCAGTCCGCCCAGGGGGCTGGGTCAAAATGAGCAGTTCTTC. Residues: CASSPPRGLGQNEQFF.

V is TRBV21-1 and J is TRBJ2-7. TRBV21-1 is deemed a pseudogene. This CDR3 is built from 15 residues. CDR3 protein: CASSKSKGYPYTQYF. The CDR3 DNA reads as TGTGCCAGCAGCAAATCAAAAGGGTACCCCTACACGCAGTACTTC.

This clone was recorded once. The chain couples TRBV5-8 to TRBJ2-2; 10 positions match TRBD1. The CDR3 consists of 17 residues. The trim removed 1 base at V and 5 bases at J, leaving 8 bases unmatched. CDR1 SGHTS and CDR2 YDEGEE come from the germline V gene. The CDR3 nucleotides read TGTGCCAGCAGCTTGCCCGACAGGGGGCGAGGAACCGGGGAGCTGTTTTTT. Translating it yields CASSLPDRGRGTGELFF.

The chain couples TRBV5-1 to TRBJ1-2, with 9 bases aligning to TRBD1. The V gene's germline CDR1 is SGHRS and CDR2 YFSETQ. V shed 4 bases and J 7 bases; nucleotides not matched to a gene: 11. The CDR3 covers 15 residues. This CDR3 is CASSVSTGGAGGYTF. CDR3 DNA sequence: TGCGCCAGCAGCGTATCCACAGGGGGCGCAGGTGGCTACACCTTC.

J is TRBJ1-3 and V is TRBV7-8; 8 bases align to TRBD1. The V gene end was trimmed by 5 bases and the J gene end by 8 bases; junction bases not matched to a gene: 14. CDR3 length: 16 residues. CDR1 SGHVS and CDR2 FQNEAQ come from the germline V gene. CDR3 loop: CASSRIGGTGRDTIYF. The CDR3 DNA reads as TGTGCCAGCAGCCGAATAGGCGGGACAGGCAGGGACACCATATATTTT.

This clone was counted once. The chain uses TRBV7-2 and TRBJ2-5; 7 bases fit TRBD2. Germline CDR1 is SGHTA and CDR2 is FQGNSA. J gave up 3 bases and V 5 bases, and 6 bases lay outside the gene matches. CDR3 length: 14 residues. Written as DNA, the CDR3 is TGTGCCAGCAGCACAGCGGGGTGGGAAGAGACCCAGTACTTC. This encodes CASSTAGWEETQYF.

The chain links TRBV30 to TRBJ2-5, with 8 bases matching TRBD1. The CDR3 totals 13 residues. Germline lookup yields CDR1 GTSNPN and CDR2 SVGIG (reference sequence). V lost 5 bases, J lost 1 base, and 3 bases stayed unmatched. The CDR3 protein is CAWQTGVQETQYF. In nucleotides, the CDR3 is TGTGCCTGGCAGACAGGGGTCCAAGAGACCCAGTACTTC.

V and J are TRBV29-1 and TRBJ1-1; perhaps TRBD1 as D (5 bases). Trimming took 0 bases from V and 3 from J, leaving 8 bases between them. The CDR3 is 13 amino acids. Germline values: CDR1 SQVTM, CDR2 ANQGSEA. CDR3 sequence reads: CSVEEQVDTEAFF. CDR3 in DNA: TGCAGCGTTGAAGAACAGGTTGACACTGAAGCTTTCTTT.

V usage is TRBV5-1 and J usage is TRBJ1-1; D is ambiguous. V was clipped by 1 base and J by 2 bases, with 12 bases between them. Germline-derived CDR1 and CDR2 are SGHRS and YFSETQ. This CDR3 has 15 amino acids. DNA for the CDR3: TGCGCCAGCAGCTTGTTCGGCCAACCTAACACTGAAGCTTTCTTT. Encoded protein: CASSLFGQPNTEAFF.

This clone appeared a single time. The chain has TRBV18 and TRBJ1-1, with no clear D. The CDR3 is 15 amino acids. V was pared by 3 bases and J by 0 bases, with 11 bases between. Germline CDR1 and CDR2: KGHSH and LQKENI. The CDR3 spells CASSPSTAMNTEAFF. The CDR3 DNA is TGTGCCAGCTCACCGTCTACGGCCATGAACACTGAAGCTTTCTTT. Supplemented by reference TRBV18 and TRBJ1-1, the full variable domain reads NAGVMQNPRHLVRRRGQEARLRCSPMKGHSHVYWYRQLPEEGLKFMVYLQKENIIDESGMPKERFSAEFPKEGPSILRIQQVVRGDSAAYFCASSPSTAMNTEAFFGQGTRLTVV.

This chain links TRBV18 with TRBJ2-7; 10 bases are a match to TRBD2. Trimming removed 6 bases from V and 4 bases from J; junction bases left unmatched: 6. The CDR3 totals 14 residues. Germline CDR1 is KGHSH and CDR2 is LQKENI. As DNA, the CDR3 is TGTGCCAGCTCGCAGGGACTAGCGATTTACGAGCAGTACTTC. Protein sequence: CASSQGLAIYEQYF.